This T cell receptor beta chain was found in a study of metastatic and nonmetastatic thyroid tumors. This CDR3 contains 15 residues. Germline values: CDR1 MNHNS, CDR2 SASEGT. Between the trimmed V and J ends, which lost 6 bases and 0 bases, there was a span of 13 bases. Before thyroid surgery, none of the patients had received any treatment. This clone has at least ten counts. TCRdb re-called the PCR reads through MiXCR. The sample has about 49,000 clones, 20% to 25% seen once; the top ten hold 4% to 5%. The source is a female donor with papillary thyroid cancer or a benign thyroid nodule (not recorded which). Some clones in this sample may be carry-over from other donors' samples. The sequenced material came from blood. This chain joins TRBV6-1 and TRBJ2-3; weak D call: TRBD1 (6 bases). This CDR3 reads CASRPGQASTDTQYF. In DNA form, the CDR3 reads TGTGCCAGCAGGCCGGGACAAGCTAGCACAGATACGCAGTATTTT.